The clone carrying this T cell receptor (beta chain) has just a few counts. What it recognizes is unknown. Germline V gene lookup returns CDR1 SGHTA and CDR2 FQGNSA. Germline trimming cut 5 bases from V and 4 bases from J; bases unmatched to any gene: 8. The CDR3 is 15 residues long. The sample belongs to a study of blood T cells in healthy people across ages. General study points: Getting older went along with TCR beta diversity per million T cells dropping roughly linearly. A strong correlation was found between TCR beta diversity and the percentage of naive T cells.

A second PCR of about 7 to 12 cycles used a sample-barcoded 5' primer and a J-beta primer mix. Each TCR beta cDNA got a 12-nucleotide random molecular identifier. TCRdb reprocessed the 5' RACE reads with MiXCR, giving one entry per CDR3 protein. The repertoire holds hundreds of thousands of distinct CDR3 sequences, less than 60% seen once, with less than 20% in the top ten. The draw of peripheral blood yielded around 9.6 milliliters from each donor. Sequencing was done on a sample of blood. This clonotype was sampled from an older man in good health. The rearrangement joins TRBV7-2 to TRBJ1-2; 9 bases match TRBD1. This CDR3 reads CASSPRTGEGYGYTF. The CDR3 bases are TGTGCCAGCAGCCCCCGGACAGGGGAGGGCTATGGCTACACCTTC.